This TCR beta chain was recovered during a study of sequential checkpoint blockade in melanoma. The wider study: Patients were randomized 1:1 to nivolumab-then-ipilimumab or ipilimumab-then-nivolumab first-line. Both treatment sequences were followed by maintenance nivolumab.

This clone was detected once. Indicated treatment: randomized to nivolumab then ipilimumab (arm A) or the reverse (arm B). Patients had received no earlier DNA-damaging chemotherapy. Live CD3+CD8+ CD19− CD56− cells were sorted from PBMCs. This CDR3 is 16 amino acids long. Trimming removed 2 bases at V and 0 bases at J, with 14 bases between. The V gene's germline CDR1 is MNHEY and CDR2 SMNVEV (reference sequence). Profiled with immunoSEQ multiplex PCR; TCRdb holds only in-frame clones, not every one. Here the sample spans roughly 12,000 clones, just over 60% being singletons. The source was CD8+ T cells sorted from blood (inferred from file names), collected from a patient given nivolumab and ipilimumab in sequence. The receptor comes from a human donor with melanoma. The chain links TRBV27 to TRBJ2-7; D remains ambiguous. CDR3 protein: CASSLIGPESSYEQYF. CDR3 DNA: TGTGCCAGCAGTTTAATTGGGCCAGAGAGCTCCTACGAGCAGTACTTC.